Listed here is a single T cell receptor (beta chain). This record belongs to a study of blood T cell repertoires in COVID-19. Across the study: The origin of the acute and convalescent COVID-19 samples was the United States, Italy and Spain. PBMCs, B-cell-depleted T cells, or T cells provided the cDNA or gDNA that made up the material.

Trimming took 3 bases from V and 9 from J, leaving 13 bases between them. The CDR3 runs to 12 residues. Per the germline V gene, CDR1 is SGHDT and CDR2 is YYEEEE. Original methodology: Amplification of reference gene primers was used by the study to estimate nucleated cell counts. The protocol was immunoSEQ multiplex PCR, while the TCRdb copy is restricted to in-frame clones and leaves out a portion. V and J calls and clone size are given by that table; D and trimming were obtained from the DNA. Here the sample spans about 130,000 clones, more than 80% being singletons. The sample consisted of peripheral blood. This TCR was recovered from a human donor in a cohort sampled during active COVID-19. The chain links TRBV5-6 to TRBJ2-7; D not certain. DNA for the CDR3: TGTGCCAGCAGCTCCAGTTCATTTGGGCAGTACGTC. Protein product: CASSSSSFGQYV.